One sample yielded the 5 T cell receptor beta chains listed below, sequenced in a study of sequential checkpoint blockade in melanoma. Measured with immunoSEQ multiplex PCR; TCRdb has only the in-frame clones, and not every one. The repertoire includes some 9,400 clones, roughly 77% of them detected once, and 20% to 30% sits in the top ten. Sample treatment: randomized to nivolumab then ipilimumab (arm A) or the reverse (arm B). Specimen: CD8+ T cells sorted from blood (inferred from file names), collected from a patient given nivolumab and ipilimumab in sequence. The receptors come from a human donor with melanoma.

This clone appeared a few times. V gene TRBV4-1 combines with J gene TRBJ2-1, with TRBD1 identical over 9 bases. This CDR3 is built from 17 residues. CDR1 and CDR2 from the germline V gene are MGHRA and YSYEKL. The junction had 8 bases not matched to a gene; V was cut back by 0 bases and J by 5 bases. CDR3 amino acids: CASSQDPGTGFNNEQFF. CDR3 nucleotide sequence: TGCGCCAGCAGCCAAGATCCCGGGACAGGGTTTAACAATGAGCAGTTCTTC.

This clone was found a few times. The chain links TRBV7-2 to TRBJ2-1, with TRBD2 identical over 12 bases. The junction had 5 bases not matched to a gene; V was cut back by 5 bases and J by 0 bases. This CDR3 comprises 17 residues. The germline CDR1 and CDR2 sequences are SGHTA and FQGNSA. CDR3 in DNA: TGTGCCAGCAGCCCTGTACTAGCGGGAGGCTCCTACAATGAGCAGTTCTTC. Translating it yields CASSPVLAGGSYNEQFF.

V gene TRBV4-1 combines with J gene TRBJ2-7; 11 nucleotides line up with TRBD1. Trimming at V came to 3 bases and at J to 5 bases, leaving 0 bases not matched to a gene. Germline loops: CDR1 MGHRA, CDR2 YSYEKL. The CDR3 has 13 residues. CDR3 sequence (DNA): TGCGCCAGCAGCCAGGACAGGGGGCACGAGCAGTACTTC. It is translated as CASSQDRGHEQYF.

In its sample, this clone was seen a few times. The gene calls are TRBV10-3 and TRBJ2-7, with 7 bases that match TRBD2. Germline V lookup: CDR1 ENHRY, CDR2 SYGVKD. With V trimmed by 4 bases and J by 12 bases, 6 bases remained unmatched. The CDR3 consists of 11 residues. CDR3 in amino acids: CAISAAGEVYF. In DNA, the CDR3 is TGTGCCATCAGTGCTGCGGGGGAGGTGTACTTC.

This chain uses TRBV6-4 with TRBJ2-3; 9 nucleotides align to TRBD2. CDR1 and CDR2 from the germline V gene are MRHNA and SNTAGT. The CDR3 sequence is 14 residues long. V trimming: 3 bases; J trimming: 2 bases; junction bases outside the gene matches: 0. The CDR3 DNA reads TGTGCCAGCAGTGAGGGACTAGCCACAGATACGCAGTATTTT. As protein: CASSEGLATDTQYF.